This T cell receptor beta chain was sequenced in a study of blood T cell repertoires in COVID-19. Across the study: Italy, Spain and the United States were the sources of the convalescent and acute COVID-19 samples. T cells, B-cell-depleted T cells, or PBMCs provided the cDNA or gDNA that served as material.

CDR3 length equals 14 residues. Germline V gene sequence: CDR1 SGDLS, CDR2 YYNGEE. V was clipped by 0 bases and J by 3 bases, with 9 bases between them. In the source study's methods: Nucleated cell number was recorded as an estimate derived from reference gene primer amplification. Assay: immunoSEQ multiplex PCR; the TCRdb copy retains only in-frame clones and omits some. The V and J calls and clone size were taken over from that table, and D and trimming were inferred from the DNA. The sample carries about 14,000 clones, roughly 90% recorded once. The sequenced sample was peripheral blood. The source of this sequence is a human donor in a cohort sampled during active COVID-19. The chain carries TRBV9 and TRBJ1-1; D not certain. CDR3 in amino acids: CASSVGSLDTEAFF. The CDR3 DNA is TGTGCCAGCAGCGTAGGTTCTCTCGACACTGAAGCTTTCTTT. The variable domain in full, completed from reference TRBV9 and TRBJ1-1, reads DSGVTQTPKHLITATGQRVTLRCSPRSGDLSVYWYQQSLDQGLQFLIQYYNGEERAKGNILERFSAQQFPDLHSELNLSSLELGDSALYFCASSVGSLDTEAFFGQGTRLTVV.